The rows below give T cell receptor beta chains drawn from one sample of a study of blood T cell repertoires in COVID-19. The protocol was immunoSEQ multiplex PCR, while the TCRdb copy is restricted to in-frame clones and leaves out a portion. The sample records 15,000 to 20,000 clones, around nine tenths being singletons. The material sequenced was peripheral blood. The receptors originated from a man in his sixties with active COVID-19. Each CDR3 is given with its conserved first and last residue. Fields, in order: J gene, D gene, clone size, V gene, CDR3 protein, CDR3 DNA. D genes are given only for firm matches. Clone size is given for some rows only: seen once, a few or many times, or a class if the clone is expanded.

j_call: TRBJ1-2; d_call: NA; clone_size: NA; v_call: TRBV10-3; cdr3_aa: CAISVANEANYGYTF; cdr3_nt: TGTGCCATCAGTGTAGCAAACGAAGCTAACTATGGCTACACCTTC
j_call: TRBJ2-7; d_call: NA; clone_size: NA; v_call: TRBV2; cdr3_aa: CASRQGTYEQYF; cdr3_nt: TGTGCCAGCAGGCAGGGGACCTACGAGCAGTACTTC
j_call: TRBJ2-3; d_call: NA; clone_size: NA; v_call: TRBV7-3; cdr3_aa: CASSLDGAGDTQYF; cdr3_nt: TGTGCCAGCAGCTTAGATGGGGCAGGGGATACGCAGTATTTT
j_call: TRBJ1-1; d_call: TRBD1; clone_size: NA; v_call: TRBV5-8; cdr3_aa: CASSRNRGEAFF; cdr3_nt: TGTGCCAGCAGCCGAAACAGGGGCGAAGCTTTCTTT
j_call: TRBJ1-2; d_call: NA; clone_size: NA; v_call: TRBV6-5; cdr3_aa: CASSYAYEGYGYTF; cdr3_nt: TGTGCCAGCAGTTATGCCTACGAGGGCTATGGCTACACCTTC
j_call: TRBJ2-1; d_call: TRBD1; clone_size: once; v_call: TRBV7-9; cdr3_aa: CASSQRGQREQFF; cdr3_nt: TGTGCCAGCAGCCAGAGGGGACAGCGAGAGCAGTTCTTC
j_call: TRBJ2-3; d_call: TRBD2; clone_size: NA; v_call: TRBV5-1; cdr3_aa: CASSSGLAGASTDTQYF; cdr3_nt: TGCGCCAGCAGCTCTGGACTAGCGGGGGCCAGCACAGATACGCAGTATTTT
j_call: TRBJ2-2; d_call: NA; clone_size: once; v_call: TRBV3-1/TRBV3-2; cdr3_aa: CASSQDIGELFF; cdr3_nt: TGTGCCAGCAGCCAAGACATCGGGGAGCTGTTTTTT
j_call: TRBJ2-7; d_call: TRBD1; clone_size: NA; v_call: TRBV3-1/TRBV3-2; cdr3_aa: CASSQWGGQGSYEQYF; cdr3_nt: TGTGCCAGCAGCCAATGGGGGGGACAGGGCTCCTACGAGCAGTACTTC
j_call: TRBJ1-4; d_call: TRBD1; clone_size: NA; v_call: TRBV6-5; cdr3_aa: CASRLGTGIVKLFF; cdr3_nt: TGTGCCAGCAGGTTGGGGACAGGAATTGTAAAACTGTTTTTT
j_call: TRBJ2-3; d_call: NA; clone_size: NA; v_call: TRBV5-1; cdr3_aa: CASSLGLGTDTQYF; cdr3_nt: TGCGCCAGCAGCTTGGGACTAGGCACAGATACGCAGTATTTT
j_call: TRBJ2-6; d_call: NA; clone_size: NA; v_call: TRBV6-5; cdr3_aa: CASSLPSGANVLTF; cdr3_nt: TGTGCCAGCAGTCTCCCTTCTGGGGCCAACGTCCTGACTTTC
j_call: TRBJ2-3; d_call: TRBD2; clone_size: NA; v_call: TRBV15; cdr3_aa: CATSPKGLAGDWNTQYF; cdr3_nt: TGTGCCACCAGCCCTAAGGGGCTAGCGGGGGACTGGAATACGCAGTATTTT
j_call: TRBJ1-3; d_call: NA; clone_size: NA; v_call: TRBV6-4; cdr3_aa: CASSDCISGNTIYF; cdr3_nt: TGTGCCAGCAGTGACTGTATCTCTGGAAACACCATATATTTT
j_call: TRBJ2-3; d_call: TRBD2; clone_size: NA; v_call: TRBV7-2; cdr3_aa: CASSLASGGGADTQYF; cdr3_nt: TGTGCCAGCAGCTTGGCTAGCGGGGGAGGTGCAGATACGCAGTATTTT
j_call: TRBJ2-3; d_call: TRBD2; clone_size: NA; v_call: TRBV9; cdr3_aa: CASSVAAGGVRDTQYF; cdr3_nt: TGTGCCAGCAGCGTAGCGGCCGGGGGGGTGAGGGATACGCAGTATTTT